Each of the 27 T cell receptor beta chains below was sequenced from the same sample in a study of early T cells in non-severe SARS-CoV-2 infection. TCRdb itself ran the 5' RACE reads through MiXCR, one entry per CDR3 protein. The data show 65,000 to 80,000 distinct CDR3 sequences, around 11% seen once. The source material was whole blood. These TCRs come from an adult who was a healthcare worker with PCR-confirmed SARS-CoV-2 infection or an uninfected control (not recorded which).

This clonotype was seen ten or more times. The chain couples TRBV7-9 to TRBJ2-7, with 8 bases lining up with TRBD1. Germline V gene sequence: CDR1 SEHNR, CDR2 FQNEAQ (reference sequence). The CDR3 is made up of 14 amino acids. The junction had 5 bases not matched to a gene; V was cut back by 1 base and J by 6 bases. CDR3 bases: TGTGCCAGCAGCTTAGGAGGACAGGGAAGCGAGCAGTACTTC. Protein: CASSLGGQGSEQYF.

This clonotype was recorded once. Being one base from a much bigger clone, this may be a read error. This chain connects TRBV3-1 to TRBJ1-1; D is ambiguous. This CDR3 comprises 15 residues. CDR1 and CDR2 (germline): LGHDT, YNNKEL (reference sequence). V was pared by 4 bases and J by 3 bases, with 15 bases between. CDR3 residues: CASSLPSGYDTEAFF. The DNA of the CDR3 is TGTGCCAGCAGCCTCCCCTCGGGGTACGACACTGAAGCTTTCTTT.

The gene calls are TRBV4-3 and TRBJ2-3, with a possible D match to TRBD2 (5 bases). Trimming left V 0 bases short and J 8 bases short, with 15 bases between. The CDR3 consists of 15 residues. In germline, CDR1 is LGHNA, CDR2 YSLEER. The CDR3 is CASSQETSRGATQYF. CDR3 nucleotide sequence: TGCGCCAGCAGCCAAGAGACCTCCCGGGGAGCTACGCAGTATTTT.

CDR3 residues: CSVEDGAGVNYGYTF. CDR3 nucleotide sequence: TGCAGCGTTGAAGATGGGGCAGGGGTTAACTATGGCTACACCTTC. The chain uses TRBV29-1 and TRBJ1-2; tentatively, D is TRBD1 (6 bases). The V end was cut by 0 bases, the J end by 1 base, with 12 bases between. This CDR3 has 15 amino acids. Germline V CDR1 and CDR2: SQVTM, ANQGSEA. The variable domain in full, completed from reference TRBV29-1 and TRBJ1-2, reads SAVISQKPSRDICQRGTSLTIQCQVDSQVTMMFWYRQQPGQSLTLIATANQGSEATYESGFVIDKFPISRPNLTFSTLTVSNMSPEDSSIYLCSVEDGAGVNYGYTFGSGTRLTVV.

The table lists this clonotype with many counts. The V call is TRBV18, the J call TRBJ2-7; no clear D gene. V lost 3 bases, J lost 3 bases, and 12 bases lay in between. The CDR3 has 14 amino acids. Germline assignment: CDR1 KGHSH and CDR2 LQKENI. The CDR3 sequence: CASSPDGRYYEQYF. CDR3 bases: TGTGCCAGCTCACCCGACGGCCGGTACTACGAGCAGTACTTC.

This clonotype has at least ten counts. The gene calls are TRBV14 and TRBJ2-2; maybe TRBD1 (6 bases). This CDR3 has 17 amino acids. With 0 bases removed from V and 3 bases from J, the gap between germline ends came to 14 bases. Germline V gives CDR1 SGHDN, CDR2 FVKESK. DNA for the CDR3: TGTGCCAGCAGCCAAGAGTGGGCAGGGGCCCACACCGGGGAGCTGTTTTTT. Protein sequence: CASSQEWAGAHTGELFF.

This clonotype was observed a few times. This chain joins TRBV12-3 or TRBV12-4 and TRBJ2-7; no reliable D call. The CDR3 runs to 12 residues. The V gene lost 2 bases and the J gene lost 3 bases, with 5 bases spanning the gap. CDR3 sequence (DNA): TGTGCCAGCAGTTTAAAGGTCTACGAGCAGTACTTC. Encoded protein: CASSLKVYEQYF.

The chain uses TRBV7-9 and TRBJ2-3, with D perhaps matching TRBD2 (7 bases). Trimming removed 6 bases at V and 4 bases at J, with 8 bases between. This CDR3 spans 12 amino acids. Germline V CDR1 and CDR2: SEHNR, FQNEAQ (reference sequence). In nucleotides, the CDR3 is TGTGCCAGCAGGGGGGGGCCAGATACGCAGTATTTT. Its protein product is CASRGGPDTQYF. The full variable domain, completed using reference TRBV7-9 and TRBJ2-3, is DTGVSQNPRHKITKRGQNVTFRCDPISEHNRLYWYRQTLGQGPEFLTYFQNEAQLEKSRLLSDRFSAERPKGSFSTLEIQRTEQGDSAMYLCASRGGPDTQYFGPGTRLTVL.

The table lists this clonotype with a few counts. The chain carries TRBV5-1 and TRBJ1-6; TRBD1 might be the D (6 bases). Per the germline V gene, CDR1 is SGHRS and CDR2 is YFSETQ. The CDR3 totals 14 residues. Trimming left V 7 bases short and J 1 base short, with 9 bases between. CDR3 sequence (DNA): TGCGCCAGCCGGACAGAATCCTATAATTCACCCCTCCACTTT. Its protein product is CASRTESYNSPLHF.

This clonotype was observed a few times. J is TRBJ2-2 and V is TRBV5-1, with 7 bases identical to TRBD1. Trimming cost V 5 bases and J 1 base; bases outside gene matches: 11. This CDR3 spans 17 amino acids. Germline V gene data show CDR1 as SGHRS and CDR2 as YFSETQ. CDR3 sequence (DNA): TGCGCCAGCAGGGATGGACAGGAAGGAAGGAACACCGGGGAGCTGTTTTTT. Its protein is CASRDGQEGRNTGELFF.

This clonotype was detected ten times or more. The genes are TRBV12-3 or TRBV12-4 and TRBJ2-5; possibly TRBD1 or TRBD2 for D (5 bases each). The CDR3 has 14 amino acids. Trimming cost V 6 bases and J 2 bases, with 13 bases left between them. CDR3 protein: CASRDRGGQETQYF. In nucleotides, the CDR3 is TGTGCCAGCAGGGACCGGGGCGGACAAGAGACCCAGTACTTC.

This rearrangement joins TRBV18 to TRBJ2-6; D tentatively reads TRBD1 or TRBD2 (7 bases each). Looked up from germline, CDR1 is KGHSH and CDR2 is LQKENI. The CDR3 totals 18 residues. V was pared by 0 bases and J by 4 bases, with 16 bases between. CDR3 sequence: CASSPPGGGASGANVLTF. The CDR3 nucleotides are TGTGCCAGCTCACCACCGGGAGGGGGCGCATCAGGGGCCAACGTCCTGACTTTC.

This clonotype was seen a few times. J is TRBJ2-3 and V is TRBV12-3 or TRBV12-4; D possibly matches TRBD1 or TRBD2 (5 bases each). Between the trimmed V and J ends, which lost 6 bases and 4 bases, there was a span of 14 bases. The CDR3 is 14 residues long. Here the CDR3 reads CASRFGQGPDTQYF. CDR3 DNA: TGTGCCAGCAGATTCGGTCAGGGACCAGATACGCAGTATTTT.

This clonotype has just a few counts. The rearrangement uses TRBV6-5 and TRBJ1-6; D remains unclear. Germline CDR1 MNHEY, CDR2 SVGAGI. CDR3 length equals 12 residues. V lost 4 bases, J lost 9 bases, and 7 bases lay in between. The CDR3 DNA reads TGTGCCAGCAGTTTTCCCCTTTCACCCCTCCACTTT. Its translation: CASSFPLSPLHF.

This clonotype occurred a few times. The gene calls are TRBV29-1 and TRBJ2-7, with D possibly being TRBD1 (6 bases). Germline assignment: CDR1 SQVTM and CDR2 ANQGSEA. The CDR3 has 14 residues. The V end lost 0 bases, the J end lost 5 bases, and 14 bases lay between the germline ends. The CDR3 sequence: CSVEETARGNEQYF. The CDR3, as DNA: TGCAGCGTTGAAGAAACGGCAAGGGGGAACGAGCAGTACTTC.

V is TRBV14 and J is TRBJ2-7; D is undetermined. V was clipped by 0 bases and J by 6 bases, with 9 bases between them. Germline V gene lookup returns CDR1 SGHDN and CDR2 FVKESK. This CDR3 region has 13 residues. The CDR3 reads CASSQDLRSEQYF. The CDR3, as DNA: TGTGCCAGCAGCCAAGATCTTAGGAGCGAGCAGTACTTC.

As DNA, the CDR3 is TGCAGCGTTTCGTCTCCTCGCCAGGGGAGTTTTATGGCTTTCTTT. As protein: CSVSSPRQGSFMAFF. The V and J genes are TRBV29-1 and TRBJ1-1; maybe TRBD1 (6 bases). The CDR3 runs 15 residues. Germline assignment: CDR1 SQVTM and CDR2 ANQGSEA. V lost 5 bases and J 11 bases, leaving 27 bases between the germline ends.

The sample holds many counts of this clonotype. V and J are TRBV10-3 and TRBJ2-7; D gene unclear. This CDR3 comprises 11 residues. Germline-derived CDR1 and CDR2 are ENHRY and SYGVKD. V was shortened by 0 bases and J by 5 bases, with 2 bases between the two germline ends. In DNA, the CDR3 is TGTGCCATCAGTGAGTCGAACGAGCAGTACTTC. This encodes CAISESNEQYF.

This clonotype occurred many times. The J gene is TRBJ2-1, the V gene TRBV20-1; unclear D gene. The V and J ends lost 3 bases and 7 bases respectively, with 7 bases between them. Germline CDR1 reads DFQATT; CDR2 reads SNEGSKA (reference sequence). The CDR3 has 11 amino acids. In nucleotides, the CDR3 is TGCAGTGCTAGGATGGGGAATGAGCAGTTCTTC. Translation gives CSARMGNEQFF.

This clonotype was counted ten times or more. This chain connects TRBV11-2 to TRBJ1-4; D is ambiguous. Germline CDR1 SGHAT, CDR2 FQNNGV. The CDR3 has 14 residues. V lost 3 bases and J 3 bases, leaving 8 bases between the germline ends. This CDR3 is CASSLDRANEKLFF. The CDR3 DNA sequence: TGTGCCAGCAGCTTGGATCGGGCTAATGAAAAACTGTTTTTT.

This chain uses TRBV15 with TRBJ2-7; 8 positions match TRBD1. CDR3 size: 14 residues. Germline assignment: CDR1 LNHNV and CDR2 YYDKDF (reference sequence). J was trimmed by 5 bases and V by 0 bases; bases with no gene match: 3. The CDR3 loop reads CATSRDATGDEQYF. CDR3 bases: TGTGCCACCAGCAGAGATGCGACAGGGGACGAGCAGTACTTC.

This clonotype has more than one count but fewer than ten. V is TRBV2 and J is TRBJ1-5; D gene ambiguous. Germline V gene lookup returns CDR1 SNHLY and CDR2 FYNNEI. The CDR3 is made up of 14 amino acids. Trimming left V 7 bases short and J 4 bases short, with 14 bases between. Here the CDR3 DNA reads TGTGCCAGCAACCGCGGGGTAATGAATCAGCCCCAGCATTTT. The encoded protein is CASNRGVMNQPQHF.

The chain joins TRBV29-1 to TRBJ2-7; TRBD2 matches 12 bases. CDR1 and CDR2 from the germline V gene are SQVTM and ANQGSEA. After removal of 6 bases from V and 3 bases from J, the junction contained 6 bases not matched to a gene. There are 14 residues in the CDR3. The CDR3 loop is CSVELAGGDYEQYF. The CDR3 DNA reads TGCAGCGTGGAACTAGCGGGGGGAGACTACGAGCAGTACTTC.

This clonotype was seen only a few times. The chain combines TRBV12-3 or TRBV12-4 with TRBJ2-2; D might be TRBD1 (6 bases). Trimming cost V 7 bases and J 0 bases, with 12 bases left between them. The CDR3 contains 15 residues. The CDR3, as DNA: TGTGCCAGCACTGCAGGGGCTACGAACACCGGGGAGCTGTTTTTT. Protein: CASTAGATNTGELFF.

The V and J genes are TRBV20-1 and TRBJ2-3, with D perhaps matching TRBD1 or TRBD2 (6 bases each). Trimming removed 5 bases at V and 1 base at J, with 13 bases between. The CDR3 sequence is 14 residues long. Germline-derived CDR1 and CDR2 are DFQATT and SNEGSKA (reference sequence). The DNA for the CDR3 is TGCAGTGCTGAGGGGGGTGTACGCACAGATACGCAGTATTTT. This gives the protein CSAEGGVRTDTQYF.

This sequence joins TRBV5-1 and TRBJ2-3, with D perhaps matching TRBD1 (6 bases). V was shortened by 2 bases and J by 2 bases, with 21 bases between the two germline ends. The CDR3 extends over 18 amino acids. The germline gives CDR1 SGHRS, CDR2 YFSETQ. CDR3: CASSFGLVTGTDTDTQYF. CDR3 DNA: TGCGCCAGCAGCTTTGGATTGGTCACAGGGACGGACACAGATACGCAGTATTTT.

V gene TRBV29-1 combines with J gene TRBJ1-2; no definite D call. Trimming took off 3 bases at V and 1 base at J, with 3 bases between the two ends. The CDR3 runs to 11 residues. Germline V CDR1 and CDR2: SQVTM, ANQGSEA. CDR3 sequence reads: CSVDSNYGYTF. DNA for the CDR3: TGCAGCGTTGACAGTAACTATGGCTACACCTTC.